Listed here are 15 T cell receptor beta chains from one sample, sequenced in a study of radiation and T cells in renal cell carcinoma (dated by TCRdb to the early 2020s). Receptor amplification or capture employed the immunoSEQ multiplex PCR assay. Held by TCRdb, this immuneACCESS table contains in-frame sequences only and omits some clones. Under half of the omission traces to an unresolved V gene where checked; the cause of the rest is unknown. The sample contains under 100,000 clones, 84% of them found a single time. The ten largest account for 6.5% to 8% of the sample. What this sample's time point label stands for: blood 4 weeks post-SBRT, at nephrectomy. Per the publication, the treatment or condition label means: 15 Gy SBRT to primary tumor, nephrectomy 4 weeks later. Sample: blood, taken from a patient whose treatment included radiotherapy and nephrectomy. The receptors stem from a man aged 55 to 70 with renal cell carcinoma.

In its sample, this clone was seen a few times. The chain uses TRBV2 and TRBJ2-3; TRBD2 matches 11 bases. J lost 2 bases, V lost 6 bases, and 7 bases had no gene match. Germline CDR1 and CDR2: SNHLY and FYNNEI. The CDR3 consists of 16 residues. CDR3 sequence: CASSEQGLADTDTQYF. CDR3 nucleotide sequence: TGTGCCAGCAGCGAACAGGGACTAGCGGACACAGATACGCAGTATTTT.

This clone was detected ten times or more. The sample holds other DNA sequences that translate to the same CDR3. The chain has TRBV6-7 and TRBJ2-7; no definite D call. TRBV6-7 qualifies as an ORF whose function is uncertain. V shed 0 bases and J shed 4 bases, with 16 bases lying between them. The length of the CDR3 is 16 residues. The DNA of the CDR3 is TGTGCCAGCAGTTACTCAGGTGCGGTTCCTCCGTACGAGCAGTACTTC. Protein: CASSYSGAVPPYEQYF.

J is TRBJ1-5 and V is TRBV28, with D possibly being TRBD1 (6 bases). Trimming pared 8 bases from V and 6 bases from J, leaving 20 bases between. The CDR3 runs 15 residues. From germline, CDR1 is MDHEN and CDR2 SYDVKM. CDR3 sequence reads: CASSQRGGRAQPQHF. The CDR3 DNA sequence: TGTGCCAGCTCACAAAGAGGGGGAAGGGCTCAGCCCCAGCATTTT. The variable domain in full, completed from reference TRBV28 and TRBJ1-5, reads DVKVTQSSRYLVKRTGEKVFLECVQDMDHENMFWYRQDPGLGLRLIYFSYDVKMKEKGDIPEGYSVSREKKERFSLILESASTNQTSMYLCASSQRGGRAQPQHFGDGTRLSIL.

The chain combines TRBV27 with TRBJ1-2; 7 bases agree with TRBD1. CDR3 length equals 14 residues. V shed 4 bases and J 6 bases; nucleotides not matched to a gene: 8. Per germline, CDR1 MNHEY and CDR2 SMNVEV (reference sequence). CDR3 residues: CASSYTGEGNGYTF. CDR3 coding DNA: TGTGCCAGCAGTTATACAGGGGAAGGAAATGGCTACACCTTC.

The table lists this clone with a count of one. The V call is TRBV5-5, the J call TRBJ1-5, with a possible D match to TRBD1 (6 bases). This CDR3 is built from 17 residues. Trimming took 4 bases from V and 0 from J, leaving 17 bases between them. The germline gives CDR1 SGHKS, CDR2 YYEKEE (reference sequence). The CDR3 DNA sequence: TGTGCCAGCAGCCCCCTCCCAGCAGGGGCTAGCAATCAGCCCCAGCATTTT. Its protein product is CASSPLPAGASNQPQHF.

CDR3 nucleotides: TGTGCCAGCAGCTTACACCGCCGGGACATTGAAGCTTTCTTT. Translation gives CASSLHRRDIEAFF. The chain couples TRBV13 to TRBJ1-1, with D perhaps matching TRBD1 (6 bases). Germline V gene lookup returns CDR1 PRHDT and CDR2 FYEKMQ (reference sequence). The CDR3 length is 14 residues. V lost 2 bases to trimming and J lost 7 bases, with 14 bases between them.

The chain employs TRBV5-1 and TRBJ2-5; 15 bases fit TRBD2. In germline, CDR1 is SGHRS, CDR2 YFSETQ. The CDR3 is 18 residues long. V lost 3 bases and J lost 4; bases outside the gene matches: 10. The CDR3 DNA reads TGCGCCAGCAGCTACGGGACTAGCGGGAGGAGGCTAGGAGAGACCCAGTACTTC. It is translated as CASSYGTSGRRLGETQYF.

The rearrangement links TRBV7-8 to TRBJ1-1; no reliable D call. Trimming left V 5 bases short and J 4 bases short, with 11 bases between. This CDR3 is built from 13 residues. Looked up from germline, CDR1 is SGHVS and CDR2 is FQNEAQ. CDR3 sequence (DNA): TGTGCCAGCAGCCCTGGACCCCTCACTGAAGCTTTCTTT. This gives the protein CASSPGPLTEAFF.

The CDR3 protein is CSVEDWLAGENNEQFF. CDR3 bases: TGCAGCGTTGAAGATTGGCTAGCGGGAGAGAACAATGAGCAGTTCTTC. This chain joins TRBV29-1 and TRBJ2-1; 10 positions match TRBD2. This CDR3 is 16 amino acids long. From germline, CDR1 is SQVTM and CDR2 ANQGSEA. V shed 0 bases and J 5 bases; nucleotides not matched to a gene: 7.

The J gene is TRBJ1-4, the V gene TRBV13; D is undetermined. The V end lost 5 bases, the J end lost 7 bases, and 11 bases lay between the germline ends. The CDR3 length is 13 residues. Germline CDR1 PRHDT, CDR2 FYEKMQ (reference sequence). For the CDR3, the DNA is TGTGCCAGCAGCGGCAGCGGTGGTGAAAAACTGTTTTTT. Its translation is CASSGSGGEKLFF.

This chain uses TRBV15 with TRBJ1-1, with a weak D call TRBD1 (5 bases). Trimming shortened V by 3 bases and J by 4 bases, and 15 bases separated the two germline ends. The V gene's germline CDR1 is LNHNV and CDR2 YYDKDF (reference sequence). CDR3 length: 15 residues. The CDR3 DNA sequence: TGTGCCACCAGCAGGTGGGTCAGGGTATTCACTGAAGCTTTCTTT. This sequence encodes CATSRWVRVFTEAFF.

The rearrangement uses TRBV7-8 and TRBJ1-2, with D tentatively TRBD1 (5 bases). Per the germline V gene, CDR1 is SGHVS and CDR2 is FQNEAQ. Trimming stripped 0 bases from V and 0 bases from J, with 11 bases between. The CDR3 covers 16 residues. CDR3 loop: CASSLARDGANYGYTF. The CDR3 DNA reads as TGTGCCAGCAGCTTAGCCCGGGACGGAGCTAACTATGGCTACACCTTC.

The CDR3 sequence: CASTSTSMGGRIAEQYF. CDR3 in DNA: TGTGCCAGCACCTCTACAAGTATGGGGGGGCGGATCGCCGAGCAGTACTTC. The V gene is TRBV28, the J gene TRBJ2-7; a possible D gene is TRBD2 (7 bases). Trimming cost V 7 bases and J 6 bases, with 28 bases left between them. CDR1 MDHEN and CDR2 SYDVKM come from the germline V gene. The CDR3 runs 17 residues.

The V gene is TRBV29-1, the J gene TRBJ1-1, with TRBD1 identical over 7 bases. Trimming took 4 bases from V and 1 from J; bases not matched to a gene: 3. CDR3 length equals 13 residues. Germline V lookup: CDR1 SQVTM, CDR2 ANQGSEA. Written as DNA, the CDR3 is TGCAGCGTTGGAGACAGGGCGAACACTGAAGCTTTCTTT. Protein: CSVGDRANTEAFF.

This clone was counted once. The chain employs TRBV7-2 and TRBJ2-1; D is perhaps TRBD2 (5 bases). This CDR3 contains 15 residues. The V end was cut by 1 base, the J end by 7 bases, with 14 bases between. CDR1 SGHTA and CDR2 FQGNSA come from the germline V gene. The CDR3 reads CASSLVVGLGNEQFF. CDR3 bases: TGTGCCAGCAGCTTAGTGGTAGGACTGGGGAATGAGCAGTTCTTC.